This record looks at one TCR beta chain sequence and its context. Its antigen is unidentified. This entry belongs to a study of brain T cells in children with intractable seizures. Study outcomes and limitations: Patients' HCMV serostatus was unknown; virus specificity rests on CDR3 similarity alone.

Assay: immunoSEQ multiplex PCR; the TCRdb copy retains only in-frame clones and omits some. The table records about 40,000 clones, 75% to 95% of them present only once. The sequenced cases were selected for having the highest brain T cell transcript signatures. This sample comprised peripheral blood, obtained at surgery. This sequence originates from a girl aged 2-10 years with tuberous sclerosis and intractable seizures.

CDR3 in DNA: TGTGCCTGGAGTGTACAGGGGGATGGTGGCTACACCTTC. This codes for CAWSVQGDGGYTF. This chain joins TRBV30 and TRBJ1-2, with 8 nucleotides matching TRBD1. CDR1 and CDR2 from the germline V gene are GTSNPN and SVGIG (reference sequence). Germline trimming cut 0 bases from V and 7 bases from J; bases unmatched to any gene: 4. The CDR3 runs 13 residues.